Each of the 28 T cell receptor beta chains below was sequenced from the same sample in a study of blood T cell repertoires in COVID-19. Libraries were prepared by immunoSEQ multiplex PCR; TCRdb keeps only in-frame clonotypes and omits some of them. The sample includes approximately 250,000 clones, around nine tenths of them seen just once. Sequencing was done on a sample of PBMCs or T cells enriched from blood (not recorded which). Every receptor here comes from a woman in her 30s who had recovered from COVID-19.

Only one count was recorded for this clone. This chain joins TRBV9 and TRBJ1-5; D possibly corresponds to TRBD1 (6 bases). This CDR3 is built from 15 residues. V gave up 4 bases and J gave up 5 bases, with 16 bases separating them. The germline V gene encodes CDR1 SGDLS and CDR2 YYNGEE. CDR3 sequence: CASSLEGGADQPQHF. CDR3 in DNA: TGTGCCAGCAGCCTCGAAGGGGGGGCCGATCAGCCCCAGCATTTT.

The gene calls are TRBV7-8 and TRBJ1-2, with D tentatively TRBD1 (6 bases). CDR1 and CDR2 from the germline V gene are SGHVS and FQNEAQ. The CDR3 runs to 15 residues. Trimming took 5 bases from V and 0 from J, leaving 13 bases between them. CDR3 residues: CASSAHRVANYGYTF. The CDR3 DNA sequence: TGTGCCAGCAGCGCCCACAGGGTTGCTAACTATGGCTACACCTTC.

The rearrangement uses TRBV5-5 and TRBJ2-1; 10 bases map to TRBD2. CDR3 length: 13 residues. Per the germline V gene, CDR1 is SGHKS and CDR2 is YYEKEE (reference sequence). V dropped 5 bases and J dropped 5; count of bases not matched to a gene: 1. The CDR3 region is CASRLAGNNEQFF. The DNA of the CDR3 is TGTGCCAGCAGACTAGCGGGGAACAATGAGCAGTTCTTC.

This clone was found once. The rearrangement links TRBV29-1 to TRBJ1-1, with D perhaps TRBD1 (6 bases). V lost 7 bases and J lost 7, with 19 bases in between. The CDR3 is 13 residues long. In germline, CDR1 is SQVTM, CDR2 ANQGSEA. CDR3 residues: CSATGTPGGEAFF. The CDR3, as DNA: TGCAGCGCTACAGGGACCCCGGGGGGTGAAGCTTTCTTT.

The chain employs TRBV4-2 and TRBJ2-7; 7 positions match TRBD2. Germline V gene lookup returns CDR1 LGHNA and CDR2 YNFKEQ. V shed 0 bases, J shed 1 base, and the junction held 6 bases outside the gene matches. This CDR3 has 16 residues. The CDR3 DNA reads TGTGCCAGCAGCCAAGATGAGACGGGAGGATCCTACGAGCAGTACTTC. Its protein is CASSQDETGGSYEQYF.

Concerning this clone: The sample carries other DNA sequences with the same CDR3. This chain joins TRBV7-8 and TRBJ1-5, with 9 nucleotides matching TRBD1. This CDR3 is 14 amino acids long. Germline CDR1 and CDR2: SGHVS and FQNEAQ. V gave up 6 bases and J gave up 4 bases; unmatched junction bases: 4. The CDR3 loop is CASSWDRVNQPQHF. As DNA, the CDR3 is TGTGCCAGCAGTTGGGACAGGGTTAATCAGCCCCAGCATTTT. The full variable domain, in which reference TRBV7-8 and TRBJ1-5 provide the parts outside the CDR3, is GAGVSQSPRYKVAKRGQDVALRCDPISGHVSLFWYQQALGQGPEFLTYFQNEAQLDKSGLPSDRFFAERPEGSVSTLKIQRTQQEDSAVYLCASSWDRVNQPQHFGDGTRLSIL.

Here the CDR3 reads CASSLKAGGNQPQHF. The CDR3 nucleotides read TGTGCCAGCAGTTTAAAGGCAGGGGGGAATCAGCCCCAGCATTTT. The V and J genes are TRBV28 and TRBJ1-5, with 7 bases aligning to TRBD1. There are 15 residues in the CDR3. CDR1 is MDHEN, CDR2 SYDVKM, per germline. V gave up 2 bases and J gave up 4 bases; unmatched junction bases: 5.

The J gene is TRBJ2-2, the V gene TRBV30; no clear D gene. Germline lookup yields CDR1 GTSNPN and CDR2 SVGIG (reference sequence). The CDR3 has 13 residues. Trimming removed 1 base at V and 8 bases at J, with 11 bases between. In DNA form, the CDR3 reads TGTGCCTGGAGTGGATTAGTGTTAGGGGAGCTGTTTTTT. This encodes CAWSGLVLGELFF. The variable domain in full, with the rest retrieved from reference TRBV30 and TRBJ2-2, is SQTIHQWPATLVQPVGSPLSLECTVEGTSNPNLYWYRQAAGRGLQLLFYSVGIGQISSEVPQNLSASRPQDRQFILSSKKLLLSDSGFYLCAWSGLVLGELFFGEGSRLTVL.

The chain employs TRBV27 and TRBJ1-1; the match to TRBD1 covers 8 bases. Unmatched junction bases numbered 6, after V lost 6 bases and J lost 3 bases. This CDR3 has 14 residues. Germline V CDR1 and CDR2: MNHEY, SMNVEV (reference sequence). The CDR3 nucleotides read TGTGCCAGCAGAGACAGGGGCTTGGACACTGAAGCTTTCTTT. This translates into CASRDRGLDTEAFF.

V and J are TRBV18 and TRBJ1-1; 8 positions agree with TRBD1. Germline CDR1 is KGHSH and CDR2 is LQKENI. With V trimmed by 3 bases and J by 1 base, 10 bases remained unmatched. This CDR3 has 17 amino acids. The CDR3 coding sequence is TGTGCCAGCTCACCGCTCACAACAGGGGGGGGGAACACTGAAGCTTTCTTT. Translating gives CASSPLTTGGGNTEAFF.

This chain uses TRBV2 with TRBJ1-5; no reliable D call. The CDR3 covers 13 residues. Looked up from germline, CDR1 is SNHLY and CDR2 is FYNNEI. The germline V and J ends were trimmed by 7 bases and 6 bases, with 13 bases remaining between them. The CDR3 sequence: CASTTNEAQPQHF. Here the CDR3 DNA reads TGTGCCAGCACTACCAATGAGGCTCAGCCCCAGCATTTT.

This chain uses TRBV7-8 with TRBJ2-5; D unclear. Germline values: CDR1 SGHVS, CDR2 FQNEAQ. The CDR3 runs to 15 residues. Trimming cost V 5 bases and J 1 base, with 14 bases left between them. The CDR3 DNA reads as TGTGCCAGCAGCCGCGGTCGGTCCTCCCAAGAGACCCAGTACTTC. Protein: CASSRGRSSQETQYF.

The genes are TRBV28 and TRBJ1-1; no clear D gene. V dropped 7 bases and J dropped 0 bases, with 12 bases sitting between them. This CDR3 comprises 14 residues. Germline V gives CDR1 MDHEN, CDR2 SYDVKM. CDR3 amino acids: CASTRWGVNTEAFF. DNA of the CDR3: TGTGCCAGCACCCGTTGGGGAGTGAACACTGAAGCTTTCTTT. Full variable domain (missing parts from reference TRBV28 and TRBJ1-1): DVKVTQSSRYLVKRTGEKVFLECVQDMDHENMFWYRQDPGLGLRLIYFSYDVKMKEKGDIPEGYSVSREKKERFSLILESASTNQTSMYLCASTRWGVNTEAFFGQGTRLTVV.

V and J are TRBV18 and TRBJ1-1; 7 bases are a match to TRBD1. CDR1 is KGHSH and CDR2 is LQKENI in the germline V gene. The junction had 12 bases not matched to a gene; V was cut back by 1 base and J by 7 bases. This CDR3 has 16 residues. CDR3 DNA: TGTGCCAGCTCACCACTGAACAGGGGCGCGCGAGGTGAAGCTTTCTTT. Its protein product is CASSPLNRGARGEAFF.

The chain couples TRBV4-3 to TRBJ2-1; D not resolved. The V end lost 0 bases, the J end lost 12 bases, and 18 bases lay between the germline ends. Germline loops: CDR1 LGHNA, CDR2 YSLEER. The CDR3 loop spans 15 amino acids. The CDR3 DNA follows: TGCGCCAGCAGCCAAGATAAGGAACTCTACTACTCGCAGTTCTTC. It codes for CASSQDKELYYSQFF.

V gene TRBV10-3 combines with J gene TRBJ1-6; D unresolved. Germline lookup yields CDR1 ENHRY and CDR2 SYGVKD. V was cut by 10 bases and J by 5 bases, with 12 bases left in between. The CDR3 extends over 13 amino acids. The CDR3 is CASLASDNSPLHF. In nucleotides, the CDR3 is TGTGCCAGCCTGGCCAGTGATAATTCACCCCTCCACTTT.

The CDR3 reads CAISPDAGRDTQYF. The CDR3, as DNA: TGTGCCATCAGCCCTGATGCGGGACGTGATACGCAGTATTTT. The chain employs TRBV10-3 and TRBJ2-3; TRBD2 is a possible D gene (6 bases). This CDR3 comprises 14 residues. Trimming left V 6 bases short and J 6 bases short, with 16 bases between. The germline V gene has CDR1 ENHRY and CDR2 SYGVKD.

CDR3 sequence reads: CASSPGQAYYNEQFF. DNA of the CDR3: TGTGCCAGCAGTCCGGGACAGGCCTACTACAATGAGCAGTTCTTC. The J gene is TRBJ2-1, the V gene TRBV28, with 8 positions matching TRBD1. Per germline, CDR1 MDHEN and CDR2 SYDVKM. The trim removed 5 bases at V and 3 bases at J, leaving 6 bases unmatched. The CDR3 has 15 residues. The complete variable domain, with remaining parts taken from reference TRBV28 and TRBJ2-1, reads DVKVTQSSRYLVKRTGEKVFLECVQDMDHENMFWYRQDPGLGLRLIYFSYDVKMKEKGDIPEGYSVSREKKERFSLILESASTNQTSMYLCASSPGQAYYNEQFFGPGTRLTVL.

The chain is built from TRBV28 and TRBJ1-1; D remains unclear. CDR1 and CDR2 (germline): MDHEN, SYDVKM. The CDR3 runs 17 residues. Trimming took off 2 bases at V and 4 bases at J, with 20 bases between the two ends. This CDR3 is CASSLVDLRVLGTEAFF. CDR3 DNA sequence: TGTGCCAGCAGTTTAGTGGATTTGCGGGTCTTGGGCACTGAAGCTTTCTTT.

The J gene is TRBJ1-4, the V gene TRBV7-8; 8 bases match TRBD1. CDR3 length equals 14 residues. Germline CDR1 and CDR2: SGHVS and FQNEAQ. With V trimmed by 9 bases and J by 5 bases, 8 bases remained unmatched. CDR3 region: CASQNTGGNEKLFF. The CDR3 DNA is TGTGCCAGTCAGAACACAGGGGGAAATGAAAAACTGTTTTTT.

This clone has only a few counts. The chain combines TRBV4-1 with TRBJ2-1, with 7 bases lining up with TRBD1. CDR3 length: 14 amino acids. Trimming removed 4 bases from V and 7 bases from J; junction bases left unmatched: 7. In germline, CDR1 is MGHRA, CDR2 YSYEKL. The CDR3 bases are TGCGCCAGCAGCCTATTCGACAGGGAGAATGAGCAGTTCTTC. This codes for CASSLFDRENEQFF.

This CDR3 reads CASSLSGEGSPLHF. The CDR3 DNA sequence: TGTGCCAGCAGCTTATCAGGGGAGGGTTCACCCCTCCACTTT. V is TRBV7-8 and J is TRBJ1-6, with D perhaps matching TRBD1 (6 bases). CDR3 length: 14 amino acids. The germline V gene encodes CDR1 SGHVS and CDR2 FQNEAQ. The V gene lost 2 bases and the J gene lost 9 bases, with 11 bases spanning the gap.

The gene calls are TRBV19 and TRBJ1-1, with 7 bases aligning to TRBD1. Germline-derived CDR1 and CDR2 are LNHDA and SQIVND (reference sequence). The CDR3 has 15 amino acids. Germline trimming cut 2 bases from V and 3 bases from J; bases unmatched to any gene: 6. The DNA of the CDR3 is TGTGCCAGTAGTATAAAGGGGGCGCCATACACTGAAGCTTTCTTT. Translating it yields CASSIKGAPYTEAFF.

The V call is TRBV10-3, the J call TRBJ1-4; D may be TRBD1 (6 bases). This CDR3 region has 14 residues. The V end was cut by 4 bases, the J end by 5 bases, with 11 bases between. Germline CDR1 ENHRY, CDR2 SYGVKD. The CDR3 DNA sequence: TGTGCCATCAGTGGAGGGGGGGGAAATGAAAAACTGTTTTTT. Amino acids: CAISGGGGNEKLFF.

In its sample, this clone was seen once. This sequence joins TRBV27 and TRBJ2-5; 8 bases match TRBD2. CDR1 MNHEY and CDR2 SMNVEV come from the germline V gene (reference sequence). V shed 4 bases, J shed 1 base, and the junction held 2 bases outside the gene matches. CDR3 length equals 14 residues. The CDR3 spells CASSYSGAQETQYF. CDR3 in DNA: TGTGCCAGCAGTTATAGCGGGGCCCAAGAGACCCAGTACTTC.

This chain connects TRBV20-1 to TRBJ2-1; perhaps TRBD2 as D (6 bases). CDR3 length: 15 amino acids. The germline CDR1 and CDR2 sequences are DFQATT and SNEGSKA (reference sequence). Trimming removed 3 bases from V and 0 bases from J, with 12 bases in between. The DNA of the CDR3 is TGCAGTGCTAGTTGGCGGGATTTCTCCTACAATGAGCAGTTCTTC. This sequence encodes CSASWRDFSYNEQFF.

The CDR3, as DNA: TGTGCCAGCAGCTTCCGACTAGCGGGAATCCACAATGAGCAGTTCTTC. This translates into CASSFRLAGIHNEQFF. The V gene is TRBV11-2, the J gene TRBJ2-1, with 11 positions matching TRBD2. The CDR3 length is 16 residues. V shed 3 bases and J 5 bases; nucleotides not matched to a gene: 6. The germline V gene encodes CDR1 SGHAT and CDR2 FQNNGV.

V gene TRBV11-2 combines with J gene TRBJ1-1, with 7 nucleotides matching TRBD1. V was pared by 4 bases and J by 1 base, with 9 bases of the junction left unmatched. CDR1 is SGHAT, CDR2 FQNNGV, per germline. The CDR3 runs to 16 residues. This chain's CDR3 is CASSSSGGGWNTEAFF. CDR3 coding DNA: TGTGCCAGCAGCTCATCCGGAGGGGGCTGGAACACTGAAGCTTTCTTT.